This T cell receptor beta chain comes out of a study of cytomegalovirus exposure and HLA in healthy donors. Looking at the study overall: Under 90% of 398 genotyped donors fell in the Caucasian-associated ancestry cluster.

Trimming pared 0 bases from V and 4 bases from J, leaving 13 bases between. Germline V gene data show CDR1 as SGHRS and CDR2 as YFSETQ. This CDR3 is built from 15 residues. The study ran its PCR with 60 Vbeta and 13 Jbeta primers. TCRdb keeps only in-frame clones here, not all; method: immunoSEQ multiplex PCR. The sample records roughly 200,000 clones, approximately 79% being singletons. The sequencing sample was made of PBMCs. The TCR was taken from a man aged 50-60 years in good health and CMV-seronegative. This chain connects TRBV5-1 to TRBJ1-1; no clear D gene. The CDR3 is CASSLAPFGSTEAFF. CDR3 nucleotide sequence: TGCGCCAGCAGCTTGGCACCGTTTGGGAGCACTGAAGCTTTCTTT.